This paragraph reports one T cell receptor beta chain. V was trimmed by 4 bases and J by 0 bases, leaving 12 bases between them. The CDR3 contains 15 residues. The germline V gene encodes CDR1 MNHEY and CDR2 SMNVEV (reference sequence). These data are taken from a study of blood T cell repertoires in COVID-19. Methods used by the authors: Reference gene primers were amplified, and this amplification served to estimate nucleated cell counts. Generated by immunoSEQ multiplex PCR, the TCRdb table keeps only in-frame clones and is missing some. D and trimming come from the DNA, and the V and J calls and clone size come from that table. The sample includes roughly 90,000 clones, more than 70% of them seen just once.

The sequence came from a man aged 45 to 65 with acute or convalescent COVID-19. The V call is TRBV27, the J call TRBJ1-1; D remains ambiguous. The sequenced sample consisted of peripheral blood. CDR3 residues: CASSSSGGLNTEAFF. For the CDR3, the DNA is TGTGCCAGCAGTTCCTCTGGAGGGTTGAACACTGAAGCTTTCTTT.